Described below is a single T cell receptor (beta chain) sequence and its context. This clonotype appeared a few times. The antigen it binds to is not known. No quality values exist for individual bases; no much larger clone is one base distant. This specimen comes from a study of T-cell memory formation after mild COVID-19 (dated by TCRdb to the early 2020s). Background for the entire study: Most TCR sequence clusters were specific to one of the two donors. T-cell clones expanding and contracting after mild COVID-19 in two donors were tracked by longitudinal TCRalpha and TCRbeta repertoire sequencing. Two young, previously healthy adult volunteers made up the cohort, one male and one female. The paper's findings and limits, for the study overall: From day 15 to 85, contracting clones showed balanced CD4/CD8 phenotypes, whereas a second wave of clones that expanded from day 15 to 37 leaned towards CD4+. SARS-CoV-2 specificity was not confirmed for the second-wave clones peaking on day 37. Contracting CD4+ clones appeared mostly in the CM and EM memory subsets, whereas CD8+ clones were enriched in EMRA. Only a couple of mild cases were covered in the study, and larger cohorts including severe cases with pre-infection samples were considered necessary. Some responding clones were found in pre-infection memory, which suggests that pre-existing cross-reactive memory T cells took part in the SARS-CoV-2 response.

Sequencing was performed on an Illumina NovaSeq 6000. TCRalpha and TCRbeta cDNA libraries were constructed by 5'RACE with constant-segment primers, with sample barcodes and unique molecular identifiers being introduced. RNA was extracted from every sample with Trizol reagent. Amplification of the libraries took two PCR steps, and the second step added a second sample barcode plus Illumina TruSeq adapters. Libraries were sequenced on an Illumina NovaSeq with 2 x 150 bp paired-end reads. The original pipeline was this. With migec v1.2.7, reads were demultiplexed and then collapsed into UMI-guided consensus sequences. With mixcr v2.1.11, UMI consensuses were aligned to TRA and TRB V and J templates and assembled into clonotypes. A clonotype was counted as expanded or contracted only if both edgeR and NoisET called the change significant, with noise models trained on biological replicates. For edgeR calls, the thresholds were a false discovery rate-adjusted p below 0.01 and a log2 fold-change of 1. PCA with hierarchical clustering of max-normalized trajectories of the 1000 most abundant clonotypes was used as exploratory dynamics analysis. The CD4 or CD8 phenotype of responding clones was assigned using the separately sequenced CD4+ and CD8+ repertoires. Starting from the raw public reads, TCRdb applied fastp trimming at Q25, assembled clones with MiXCR and retained in-frame beta chains. CDR3 protein sequences are deduplicated, and each keeps its most common genes and DNA. TCRdb assigned the V and J calls; the authors' analysis was not used. Within this sample are approximately 250,000 distinct CDR3 sequences, with 15% of them counted one time only. The ten largest clones capture approximately 2.1% of the sample.

Ficoll-Paque density gradient centrifugation was used to isolate PBMCs. From the cysteine up to the phenylalanine, the CDR3 has a length of 14 residues. CDR3 DNA only is kept here, 42 bases in frame from base 1. From a lookup of the germline V gene (reference sequence), CDR1 and CDR2 are DFQATT and SNEGSKA. V gives up 3 bases and J gives up 7 bases, and the segment between their germline ends measures 13 bases. This chain is built from TRBV20-1 and TRBJ1-6; matching of 5 bases hints at TRBD1 as the D gene. The sequenced sample was PBMCs or a T cell subset sorted from them (not recorded which). The TCR sequence derives from an adult woman who had mild COVID-19 (a few samples of this study predate the infection). The sample titles of this study are shuffled in the database, so cell type and time point are left out; the donor was told from shared clones. This receptor has the CDR3 CSASSGRPNSPLHF. Here is the DNA: TGCAGTGCTAGTTCAGGGAGGCCGAATTCACCCCTCCACTTT.